The entry below gives a single T cell receptor (beta chain) sequence along with its context. Using immunoSEQ multiplex PCR, the repertoire was profiled, and TCRdb retains in-frame clones only, with some absent. The repertoire has roughly 200,000 clones, roughly 91% of them found once; the top ten carry roughly 1.6%. This specimen belongs to a study of control samples from healthy donors and cancer patients. This receptor was identified in a young man in good health. Material for sequencing was blood.

CDR3 amino acids: CASSFWQGDEKLFF. CDR3 in DNA: TGTGCCAGCAGTTTTTGGCAGGGTGATGAAAAACTGTTTTTT. The gene calls are TRBV27 and TRBJ1-4; perhaps TRBD1 as D (5 bases). This CDR3 region has 14 residues. CDR1 is MNHEY, CDR2 SMNVEV, per germline (reference sequence). Trimming removed 3 bases from V and 6 bases from J, with 11 bases in between.